The clone carrying this TCR beta chain has ten or more counts. Antigen unknown. The data derive from a study of shared clonotypes between healthy human individuals. The length of the CDR3 is 17 residues. J lost 1 base, V lost 4 bases, and 10 bases had no gene match. Germline V CDR1 and CDR2: SGHDN, FVKESK. Study-wide results and caveats: Memory subsets generally showed smaller estimated richness than naive subsets did.

The donors, all of them Caucasian adults, lived in Nashville, Tennessee. The assay ran at deep level. The DNA input per sorted-subset replicate PCR was roughly 180 ng, corresponding to tens of thousands of T cell genomes. Some clones are missing from TCRdb's copy, which holds only in-frame ones; the method was immunoSEQ multiplex PCR. This sample carries some 900,000 clones, over 75% of them seen once, and the ten largest clones take about 1.5%. The TCR originated in a man between 18 and 35 years old in good health. Sample: memory CD4+ T cells sorted from blood. The subset denotes: CD45RA-negative fraction. The rearrangement links TRBV14 to TRBJ2-1; the match to TRBD2 covers 7 bases. CDR3 residues: CASSLRPGGISYNEQFF. CDR3 nucleotide sequence: TGTGCCAGCAGCCTCCGCCCGGGGGGTATATCCTACAATGAGCAGTTCTTC.